These 17 T cell receptor beta chains share one sample of origin, sequenced in a study of T cells after yellow fever vaccination. TCRdb processed the 5' RACE reads anew with MiXCR; each CDR3 protein has one entry. The sample includes 300,000 to 450,000 distinct CDR3 sequences, about 7.8% seen only once; the top ten take approximately 16%. The sample in question was PBMCs, obtained more than 40 days after the first yellow fever vaccination. The origin of the receptors is a man younger than 35 who received the YFV17D yellow fever vaccine.

The J gene is TRBJ1-1, the V gene TRBV10-3; a weak D match, TRBD1 (5 bases). The CDR3 extends over 13 amino acids. V lost 2 bases and J lost 6, with 10 bases in between. Germline V CDR1 and CDR2: ENHRY, SYGVKD. CDR3 nucleotides: TGTGCCATCAGTGAGCAGGGCGGGTCTGAAGCTTTCTTT. Its translation is CAISEQGGSEAFF.

This clonotype has more than one count but fewer than ten. The chain employs TRBV5-5 and TRBJ2-2, with D perhaps matching TRBD1 (6 bases). The V gene's germline CDR1 is SGHKS and CDR2 YYEKEE (reference sequence). The V and J ends lost 3 bases and 0 bases respectively, with 12 bases between them. This CDR3 is built from 16 residues. The CDR3 DNA sequence: TGTGCCAGCAGCTGGGTGGCAGGGGCGAACACCGGGGAGCTGTTTTTT. The encoded protein is CASSWVAGANTGELFF.

This clonotype was seen repeatedly, ten times or more. This chain connects TRBV12-3 or TRBV12-4 to TRBJ2-7, with D maybe TRBD2 (6 bases). The CDR3 totals 14 residues. V gave up 6 bases and J gave up 8 bases, with 20 bases separating them. The CDR3 here is CASSFWGEALQQYF. CDR3 sequence (DNA): TGTGCCAGCAGCTTCTGGGGGGAGGCTTTGCAGCAGTACTTC.

This clonotype has a handful of counts. The chain carries TRBV11-2 and TRBJ2-3, with TRBD2 matching over 9 bases. Germline trimming cut 6 bases from V and 5 bases from J; bases unmatched to any gene: 9. Germline CDR1 SGHAT, CDR2 FQNNGV. The CDR3 runs 15 residues. The CDR3 DNA sequence: TGTGCCAGCAGTCTGCGGGGGGGCCCTGTAGATACGCAGTATTTT. It codes for CASSLRGGPVDTQYF.

This clonotype has at least ten counts. The rearrangement links TRBV19 to TRBJ2-1, with D perhaps matching TRBD1 (5 bases). Germline V gives CDR1 LNHDA, CDR2 SQIVND (reference sequence). The CDR3 consists of 16 residues. The V gene lost 0 bases and the J gene lost 11 bases, with 20 bases spanning the gap. The CDR3 region has the DNA TGTGCCAGTAGTATAGATCGATTGCACCGAGACAGACAGCAGTTCTTC. As protein: CASSIDRLHRDRQQFF.

This clonotype was seen only a few times. The V call is TRBV7-9, the J call TRBJ2-3; maybe TRBD2 (7 bases). V was cut by 5 bases and J by 4 bases, with 13 bases left in between. The CDR3 is 14 residues long. Germline CDR1 SEHNR, CDR2 FQNEAQ (reference sequence). The CDR3 bases are TGTGCCAGCAGCCCGGCGGGGGCCTCAGATACGCAGTATTTT. It codes for CASSPAGASDTQYF.

There are a few counts of this clonotype. This chain uses TRBV9 with TRBJ1-6, with 7 bases identical to TRBD1. Unmatched junction bases numbered 5, after V lost 5 bases and J lost 0 bases. Germline CDR1 SGDLS, CDR2 YYNGEE. The CDR3 is 16 residues long. This CDR3 is CASSLRDSSYNSPLHF. The CDR3 DNA follows: TGTGCCAGCAGTCTCCGGGACAGCTCCTATAATTCACCCCTCCACTTT. Using reference TRBV9 and TRBJ1-6 for the parts outside the CDR3, the full variable domain is DSGVTQTPKHLITATGQRVTLRCSPRSGDLSVYWYQQSLDQGLQFLIQYYNGEERAKGNILERFSAQQFPDLHSELNLSSLELGDSALYFCASSLRDSSYNSPLHFGNGTRLTVT.

This clonotype has a handful of counts. The chain couples TRBV20-1 to TRBJ1-2; D is ambiguous. Germline-derived CDR1 and CDR2 are DFQATT and SNEGSKA (reference sequence). With 6 bases removed from V and 8 bases from J, the gap between germline ends came to 22 bases. The CDR3 sequence is 14 residues long. The CDR3 bases are TGCAGTGCCGCCACCCCGTCCGAGGGTTGGGGCTACACCTTC. It codes for CSAATPSEGWGYTF.

This rearrangement joins TRBV20-1 to TRBJ2-1; 12 nucleotides align to TRBD2. Germline trimming cut 5 bases from V and 9 bases from J; bases unmatched to any gene: 20. CDR1 is DFQATT, CDR2 SNEGSKA, per germline (reference sequence). The CDR3 loop spans 18 amino acids. CDR3 sequence reads: CSASRGLAGSTLLGEQFF. Written as DNA, the CDR3 is TGCAGTGCTTCCCGAGGACTAGCGGGGTCTACCCTCCTGGGTGAGCAGTTCTTC.

This clonotype has only a few counts. The V and J genes are TRBV29-1 and TRBJ2-7; D may correspond to TRBD1 or TRBD2 (5 bases each). The ends were cut back, 5 bases at V and 0 bases at J, with 20 bases in the middle. CDR3 size: 16 residues. Germline V gene sequence: CDR1 SQVTM, CDR2 ANQGSEA. CDR3 loop: CSVRSRQGADSYEQYF. In DNA form, the CDR3 reads TGCAGCGTTAGGTCTAGGCAGGGAGCCGACTCCTACGAGCAGTACTTC.

Only a few counts were recorded for this clonotype. V usage is TRBV12-3 or TRBV12-4 and J usage is TRBJ2-5, with 14 positions matching TRBD2. The CDR3 covers 16 residues. V dropped 6 bases and J dropped 3; count of bases not matched to a gene: 6. The DNA for the CDR3 is TGTGCCAGCAGATCCGGGACTAGCGGGGGTAAAGAGACCCAGTACTTC. Its protein is CASRSGTSGGKETQYF.

The chain recombines TRBV9 with TRBJ2-4, with D perhaps TRBD1 or TRBD2 (5 bases each). Germline CDR1 is SGDLS and CDR2 is YYNGEE. The V and J ends lost 3 bases and 7 bases respectively, with 11 bases between them. The CDR3 has 13 residues. The chain's CDR3 is CASSAVGENIQYF. CDR3 nucleotide sequence: TGTGCCAGCAGCGCTGTGGGGGAGAACATTCAGTACTTC. The whole variable domain, remainder taken from reference TRBV9 and TRBJ2-4, is DSGVTQTPKHLITATGQRVTLRCSPRSGDLSVYWYQQSLDQGLQFLIQYYNGEERAKGNILERFSAQQFPDLHSELNLSSLELGDSALYFCASSAVGENIQYFGAGTRLSVL.

The J gene is TRBJ1-2, the V gene TRBV20-1; 8 bases are a match to TRBD1. This CDR3 is built from 14 residues. Trimming removed 3 bases from V and 5 bases from J; junction bases left unmatched: 8. Looked up from germline, CDR1 is DFQATT and CDR2 is SNEGSKA (reference sequence). CDR3 protein: CSASPPTGAYGYTF. The CDR3 nucleotides are TGCAGTGCTAGCCCCCCGACAGGGGCTTATGGCTACACCTTC.

The chain is built from TRBV12-3 or TRBV12-4 and TRBJ1-1; 8 bases agree with TRBD1. The CDR3 spans 14 residues. V was pared by 7 bases and J by 3 bases, with 7 bases of the junction left unmatched. CDR3 in amino acids: CASNTQGADTEAFF. CDR3 sequence (DNA): TGTGCCAGCAACACTCAGGGGGCTGACACTGAAGCTTTCTTT.

This clonotype occurred many times. The chain combines TRBV9 with TRBJ1-1, with D unresolved. The CDR3 runs 13 residues. Trimming left V 0 bases short and J 5 bases short, with 8 bases between. Germline V gene sequence: CDR1 SGDLS, CDR2 YYNGEE. This CDR3 reads CASSVGGRTEAFF. The CDR3 DNA follows: TGTGCCAGCAGCGTAGGAGGTCGGACTGAAGCTTTCTTT.

A few counts support this clonotype. The J gene is TRBJ2-3, the V gene TRBV4-1; maybe TRBD2 (6 bases). Germline V gene lookup returns CDR1 MGHRA and CDR2 YSYEKL. CDR3 length: 15 residues. The V gene lost 3 bases and the J gene lost 0 bases, with 10 bases spanning the gap. The CDR3 DNA follows: TGCGCCAGCAGCCACGGGACTTACAGCACAGATACGCAGTATTTT. Its protein is CASSHGTYSTDTQYF.

The chain combines TRBV7-6 with TRBJ1-5; no clear D gene. The V gene's germline CDR1 is SGHVS and CDR2 FNYEAQ. The length of the CDR3 is 13 residues. Trimming shortened V by 5 bases and J by 5 bases, and 10 bases separated the two germline ends. The CDR3 sequence: CASSQATHQPQHF. CDR3 sequence (DNA): TGTGCCAGCAGCCAGGCGACCCATCAGCCCCAGCATTTT.